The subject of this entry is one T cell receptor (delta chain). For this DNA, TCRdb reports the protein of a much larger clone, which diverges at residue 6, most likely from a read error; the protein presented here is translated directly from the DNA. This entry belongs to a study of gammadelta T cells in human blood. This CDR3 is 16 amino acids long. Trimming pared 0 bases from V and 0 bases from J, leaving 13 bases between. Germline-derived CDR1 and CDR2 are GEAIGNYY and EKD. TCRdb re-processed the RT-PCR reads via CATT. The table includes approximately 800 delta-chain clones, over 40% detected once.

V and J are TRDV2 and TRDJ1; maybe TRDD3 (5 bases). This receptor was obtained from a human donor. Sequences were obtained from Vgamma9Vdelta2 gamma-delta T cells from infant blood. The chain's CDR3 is CACDTTGDTYTDKLIF. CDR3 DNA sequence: TGTGCCTGTGACACCACAGGGGACACTTACACCGATAAACTCATCTTT.